The clone carrying this TCR beta chain was picked up many times. The antigen remains undetermined. This CDR3 contains 16 residues. CDR1 and CDR2 from the germline V gene are LNHNV and YYDKDF (reference sequence). V gave up 2 bases and J gave up 6 bases; unmatched junction bases: 11. It was with a sample-barcoded 5' primer and a J-beta primer mix that a second PCR of roughly 7 to 12 cycles was run. All samples gave at least 2.5 million CDR3-containing paired-end reads. One entry per CDR3 protein, called by TCRdb with MiXCR from the 5' RACE reads. The sample consists of 920,000 or so distinct CDR3 sequences, 40% to 45% of them appearing once. This entry comes from a study of blood T cells in healthy people across ages. Overall study context: Template switching caught about one barcoded beta molecule for each two T cells. Points from the study as a whole: For the donors, CMV status was unknown and possibly confounded expanded clonotype changes.

Total RNA was extracted at no less than 5 micrograms per sample. This TCR came from a woman aged 55-70 years in good health. Sequencing used blood. This sequence joins TRBV15 and TRBJ2-3; 7 bases map to TRBD2. CDR3 protein: CATSRTRAGPSDTQYF. CDR3 bases: TGTGCCACCAGCAGAACCCGAGCGGGACCATCCGATACGCAGTATTTT.